What follows are 10 T cell receptor beta chains derived from one specimen sequenced in a study of metastatic and nonmetastatic thyroid tumors. TCRdb recomputed clones from the PCR reads via MiXCR. This table has 8,500 to 10,000 clones, about 28% appearing once. Thyroid surgery was performed in patients who had received no treatment beforehand. The sample comprised tumor tissue. Receptor source: a female donor with papillary thyroid cancer or a benign thyroid nodule (not recorded which). Some clones in this sample may be carry-over from other donors' samples.

The table lists this clone with many counts. The genes are TRBV6-4 and TRBJ1-2, with unresolved D. The V gene lost 1 base and the J gene lost 4 bases, with 10 bases spanning the gap. The CDR3 spans 14 residues. The germline CDR1 and CDR2 sequences are MRHNA and SNTAGT. This chain's CDR3 is CASSDFPRPYGYTF. The DNA of the CDR3 is TGTGCCAGCAGTGACTTCCCCAGACCCTATGGCTACACCTTC.

The chain couples TRBV20-1 to TRBJ1-2; D possibly corresponds to TRBD1 (6 bases). V dropped 0 bases and J dropped 8 bases, with 19 bases sitting between them. The CDR3 loop spans 15 amino acids. The germline gives CDR1 DFQATT, CDR2 SNEGSKA (reference sequence). The CDR3 sequence: CSARDLGGGHLGYTF. Written as DNA, the CDR3 is TGCAGTGCTAGAGATCTGGGGGGCGGGCATCTGGGCTACACCTTC.

Ten or more counts support this clone. This sequence joins TRBV11-1 and TRBJ2-7; maybe TRBD2 (6 bases). The ends were cut back, 3 bases at V and 5 bases at J, with 23 bases in the middle. Germline CDR1 SGHAT, CDR2 FQDESV (reference sequence). The CDR3 contains 17 residues. The CDR3 sequence: CASSFRFASAEFDEQYF. In nucleotides, the CDR3 is TGTGCCAGCAGCTTCAGGTTCGCTAGCGCTGAATTCGACGAGCAGTACTTC.

This clone is medium-sized. V is TRBV6-2 or TRBV6-3 and J is TRBJ2-1, with D perhaps assigned TRBD1 or TRBD2 (5 bases each). The V end lost 6 bases, the J end lost 0 bases, and 18 bases lay between the germline ends. CDR1 is MNHEY, CDR2 SVGEGT, per germline. The CDR3 spans 17 residues. The CDR3: CASSVGVGGLSYNEQFF. The CDR3 DNA reads TGTGCCAGCAGCGTGGGGGTAGGCGGACTCTCCTACAATGAGCAGTTCTTC.

This clone counts as large. The chain links TRBV5-6 to TRBJ1-3; D is ambiguous. Germline values: CDR1 SGHDT, CDR2 YYEEEE. CDR3 length: 15 residues. Trimming pared 4 bases from V and 0 bases from J, leaving 11 bases between. DNA of the CDR3: TGTGCCAGCAGCCGAGGACGCCTCTCTGGAAACACCATATATTTT. Translating gives CASSRGRLSGNTIYF.

The V call is TRBV14, the J call TRBJ1-6; TRBD1 is a possible D gene (5 bases). Germline V gene data show CDR1 as SGHDN and CDR2 as FVKESK. The CDR3 has 17 amino acids. Trimming stripped 1 base from V and 7 bases from J, with 17 bases between. CDR3 in amino acids: CASSQVPARVPNSPLHF. The CDR3 DNA follows: TGTGCCAGCAGCCAAGTACCCGCCAGGGTGCCCAATTCACCCCTCCACTTT.

This clone was detected ten times or more. The V gene is TRBV6-4, the J gene TRBJ2-3; 10 bases fit TRBD2. Germline CDR1 and CDR2: MRHNA and SNTAGT. J gave up 5 bases and V 7 bases, and 9 bases lay outside the gene matches. This CDR3 is built from 15 residues. The CDR3 reads CASTKVAGGIDTQYF. CDR3 DNA sequence: TGTGCCAGCACCAAGGTAGCGGGAGGCATAGATACGCAGTATTTT.

This chain links TRBV19 with TRBJ1-5; no clear D. The CDR3 has 13 amino acids. V was cut by 2 bases and J by 3 bases, with 5 bases left in between. Germline CDR1 LNHDA, CDR2 SQIVND (reference sequence). The CDR3 sequence: CASSIMVNQPQHF. In DNA form, the CDR3 reads TGTGCCAGTAGTATAATGGTCAATCAGCCCCAGCATTTT.

This clone came up a few times. CDR3 region: CASRGLAGGRNEQFF. The CDR3 coding sequence is TGTGCCAGCAGGGGACTAGCGGGAGGGAGAAATGAGCAGTTCTTC. This rearrangement joins TRBV28 to TRBJ2-1; 16 nucleotides match TRBD2. V was pared by 6 bases and J by 7 bases, with 3 bases of the junction left unmatched. Germline loops: CDR1 MDHEN, CDR2 SYDVKM. This CDR3 is built from 15 residues.

In its sample, this clone ranks as medium-sized. V usage is TRBV20-1 and J usage is TRBJ2-5; 10 positions match TRBD2. J was trimmed by 5 bases and V by 2 bases; bases with no gene match: 8. The CDR3 consists of 15 residues. CDR1 DFQATT and CDR2 SNEGSKA come from the germline V gene (reference sequence). This CDR3 reads CSARPASGSQETQYF. CDR3 DNA sequence: TGCAGTGCTAGACCCGCTAGCGGGAGTCAGGAGACCCAGTACTTC.